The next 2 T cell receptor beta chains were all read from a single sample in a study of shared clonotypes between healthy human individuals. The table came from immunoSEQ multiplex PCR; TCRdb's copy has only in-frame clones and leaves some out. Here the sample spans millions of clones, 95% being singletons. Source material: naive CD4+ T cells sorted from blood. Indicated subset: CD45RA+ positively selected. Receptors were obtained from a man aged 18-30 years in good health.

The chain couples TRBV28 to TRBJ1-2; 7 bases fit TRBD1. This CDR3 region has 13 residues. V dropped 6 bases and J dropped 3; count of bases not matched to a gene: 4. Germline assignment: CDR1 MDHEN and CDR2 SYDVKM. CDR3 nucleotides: TGTGCCAGCAGGACAGGGATCGACTATGGCTACACCTTC. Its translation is CASRTGIDYGYTF.

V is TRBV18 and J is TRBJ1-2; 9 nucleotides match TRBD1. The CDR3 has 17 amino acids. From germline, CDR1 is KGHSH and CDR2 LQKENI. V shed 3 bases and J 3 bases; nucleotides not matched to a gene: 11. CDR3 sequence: CASSPSTGQGFDYGYTF. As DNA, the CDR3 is TGTGCCAGCTCACCGTCCACGGGACAGGGTTTTGACTATGGCTACACCTTC.